This entry lists 31 T cell receptor beta chains sequenced from one sample in a study of CD8+CD57+ T cells in acquired aplastic anemia. All patients picked for sequencing had shown, by flow cytometry, an expansion of CD8+CD57+ cells. Both TCR beta VDJ combination and CDR3 sequence profiling were carried out. Genomic DNA was the template for this profiling. MiXCR, applied by TCRdb to the reads, yields one record per CDR3 protein. The repertoire holds fewer than 80,000 distinct CDR3 sequences, with 70% as singletons. Sample: sorted CD4+, CD8+, or CD8+CD57+ T cells (not recorded which) from PBMCs. These receptor sequences come from a human donor with aplastic anemia.

The chain recombines TRBV2 with TRBJ2-7, with D unresolved. CDR1 is SNHLY and CDR2 is FYNNEI in the germline V gene. The CDR3 is 12 amino acids. V lost 7 bases, J lost 2 bases, and 9 bases lay in between. The DNA for the CDR3 is TGTGCCAGCACCTATGGGGCCTACGAGCAGTACTTC. It codes for CASTYGAYEQYF.

The rearrangement links TRBV6-1 to TRBJ2-7; D is ambiguous. This CDR3 has 16 amino acids. V lost 8 bases to trimming and J lost 0 bases, with 20 bases between them. Germline-derived CDR1 and CDR2 are MNHNS and SASEGT. CDR3 sequence (DNA): TGTGCCAGCTCTTTAGGGCGACTTCCCAGCTCCTACGAGCAGTACTTC. Amino acids: CASSLGRLPSSYEQYF.

As for this clonotype: The CDR3 ends on some other residue instead of the conserved phenylalanine or tryptophan, so this is likely a read error. The rearrangement uses TRBV15 and TRBJ1-2; unclear D gene. This CDR3 region has 13 residues. V lost 7 bases to trimming and J lost 10 bases, with 19 bases between them. Germline loops: CDR1 LNHNV, CDR2 YYDKDF (reference sequence). Here the CDR3 reads CATTRRVEEDYTL. CDR3 coding DNA: TGTGCCACCACTCGCCGGGTCGAAGAGGACTACACCCTC.

This clonotype was observed a few times. This sequence joins TRBV5-4 and TRBJ1-2, with D uncertain. V lost 7 bases, J lost 6 bases, and 19 bases lay in between. The germline V gene encodes CDR1 SGHNT and CDR2 YYREEE (reference sequence). CDR3 length: 14 residues. The CDR3 nucleotides read TGTGCCAGCGGGCCGACTTCAATGGGAAATGGCTACACCTTC. Translation: CASGPTSMGNGYTF.

CDR3 in amino acids: CAISADRGAYEQYF. As DNA, the CDR3 is TGTGCCATCAGCGCCGACAGGGGCGCCTACGAGCAGTACTTC. The chain carries TRBV10-3 and TRBJ2-7; 8 bases agree with TRBD1. The CDR3 is 14 residues long. Germline trimming cut 6 bases from V and 2 bases from J; bases unmatched to any gene: 6. In germline, CDR1 is ENHRY, CDR2 SYGVKD.

The chain employs TRBV5-1 and TRBJ2-3; 7 bases match TRBD2. Per germline, CDR1 SGHRS and CDR2 YFSETQ. J gave up 1 base and V 7 bases, and 9 bases lay outside the gene matches. CDR3 size: 15 residues. CDR3 nucleotides: TGCGCCAGCCGATCCCCTAGCGGAGGCACAGATACGCAGTATTTT. Translation: CASRSPSGGTDTQYF.

V gene TRBV19 combines with J gene TRBJ1-1; D unresolved. CDR1 and CDR2 from the germline V gene are LNHDA and SQIVND (reference sequence). This CDR3 has 13 amino acids. The V and J ends lost 9 bases and 1 base respectively, with 12 bases between them. The chain's CDR3 is CASSHSPNTEAFF. The CDR3 DNA follows: TGTGCCAGCAGCCACTCTCCGAACACTGAAGCTTTCTTT.

The chain recombines TRBV2 with TRBJ2-7; 7 nucleotides agree with TRBD2. The V gene's germline CDR1 is SNHLY and CDR2 FYNNEI. V trimming: 0 bases; J trimming: 2 bases; junction bases outside the gene matches: 13. This CDR3 is 18 amino acids long. The CDR3 loop reads CASSEAPTGGSSTYEQYF. The CDR3 bases are TGTGCCAGCAGTGAAGCCCCCACCGGCGGGAGCTCCACCTACGAGCAGTACTTC.

This clonotype was counted a single time. The chain couples TRBV20-1 to TRBJ2-1; 7 bases line up with TRBD1. CDR3 length: 14 residues. Germline V gene lookup returns CDR1 DFQATT and CDR2 SNEGSKA (reference sequence). Germline trimming cut 6 bases from V and 7 bases from J; bases unmatched to any gene: 12. CDR3 in amino acids: CSAHRDSLGNEQFF. CDR3 sequence (DNA): TGCAGTGCGCACCGGGACAGCCTAGGGAATGAGCAGTTCTTC.

Here the CDR3 reads CSARDDGGQGASNSPLHF. The DNA for the CDR3 is TGCAGTGCTAGAGATGACGGGGGACAGGGGGCAAGTAATTCACCCCTCCACTTT. V is TRBV20-1 and J is TRBJ1-6, with 12 bases fitting TRBD1. Germline V gene lookup returns CDR1 DFQATT and CDR2 SNEGSKA (reference sequence). Trimming removed 0 bases from V and 6 bases from J; junction bases left unmatched: 9. This CDR3 spans 18 amino acids.

The CDR3 coding sequence is TGTGCCACCAGCAGAGGTCCGCCAGGCGGGGGCAATTCACCCCTCCACTTT. This translates into CATSRGPPGGGNSPLHF. The genes are TRBV15 and TRBJ1-6; D may be TRBD1 (6 bases). Germline assignment: CDR1 LNHNV and CDR2 YYDKDF (reference sequence). Trimming pared 1 base from V and 7 bases from J, leaving 17 bases between. The CDR3 is 17 amino acids.

This clonotype has a handful of counts. The rearrangement uses TRBV2 and TRBJ1-6, with unresolved D. This CDR3 spans 14 amino acids. V lost 6 bases to trimming and J lost 7 bases, with 13 bases between them. Per the germline V gene, CDR1 is SNHLY and CDR2 is FYNNEI. Here the CDR3 reads CASRMSSENSPLHF. CDR3 sequence (DNA): TGTGCCAGCAGGATGAGCAGCGAGAATTCACCCCTCCACTTT.

V is TRBV20-1 and J is TRBJ1-1; D gene unclear. The CDR3 is 11 residues long. Per the germline V gene, CDR1 is DFQATT and CDR2 is SNEGSKA (reference sequence). With 2 bases removed from V and 8 bases from J, the gap between germline ends came to 9 bases. DNA for the CDR3: TGCAGTGCTAGAAATCCCAAGGAAGCTTTCTTT. Its protein product is CSARNPKEAFF.

This clonotype was counted once. This sequence joins TRBV29-1 and TRBJ2-7, with unresolved D. V was cut by 5 bases and J by 9 bases, with 11 bases left in between. CDR3 length equals 10 residues. In germline, CDR1 is SQVTM, CDR2 ANQGSEA. CDR3 nucleotides: TGCAGCGTTAATATGGACGGGCAGTACTTC. Its protein is CSVNMDGQYF.

V usage is TRBV5-6 and J usage is TRBJ1-1, with D possibly being TRBD1 (6 bases). Per germline, CDR1 SGHDT and CDR2 YYEEEE. This CDR3 contains 16 residues. V was pared by 4 bases and J by 0 bases, with 16 bases between. Written as DNA, the CDR3 is TGTGCCAGCAGCGGGGATCGGGGGGCCTTGAACACTGAAGCTTTCTTT. Protein sequence: CASSGDRGALNTEAFF. Variable domain in full (rest from reference TRBV5-6 and TRBJ1-1): DAGVTQSPTHLIKTRGQQVTLRCSPKSGHDTVSWYQQALGQGPQFIFQYYEEEERQRGNFPDRFSGHQFPNYSSELNVNALLLGDSALYLCASSGDRGALNTEAFFGQGTRLTVV.

V gene TRBV2 combines with J gene TRBJ2-7, with D possibly TRBD1 on 5 matching bases. CDR1 and CDR2 from the germline V gene are SNHLY and FYNNEI. The CDR3 totals 13 residues. Trimming cost V 2 bases and J 5 bases, with 10 bases left between them. The CDR3 loop reads CASSEKGYNEQYF. The CDR3 nucleotides read TGTGCCAGCAGTGAAAAGGGGTATAACGAGCAGTACTTC.

The chain uses TRBV5-6 and TRBJ1-2; 7 bases agree with TRBD1. J was trimmed by 5 bases and V by 1 base; bases with no gene match: 2. The CDR3 has 13 amino acids. Germline V gene data show CDR1 as SGHDT and CDR2 as YYEEEE. The CDR3, as DNA: TGTGCCAGCAGCTTGACAGGGGAATATGGCTACACCTTC. Protein: CASSLTGEYGYTF.

This rearrangement joins TRBV12-3 or TRBV12-4 to TRBJ2-1; 8 positions agree with TRBD2. J was trimmed by 4 bases and V by 5 bases; bases with no gene match: 4. This CDR3 has 14 amino acids. CDR3 sequence reads: CASSGLAGYNEQFF. The CDR3 DNA is TGTGCCAGCAGTGGACTAGCAGGGTACAATGAGCAGTTCTTC.

This chain uses TRBV19 with TRBJ1-1; D not resolved. This CDR3 is built from 10 residues. V was shortened by 4 bases and J by 7 bases, with 4 bases between the two germline ends. Germline assignment: CDR1 LNHDA and CDR2 SQIVND (reference sequence). CDR3 residues: CASSNGEAFF. The CDR3 bases are TGTGCCAGTAGTAACGGTGAAGCTTTCTTT.

This clonotype was counted ten times or more. This CDR3 is CAPDSEAEAFF. DNA for the CDR3: TGTGCCCCCGATTCGGAAGCTGAAGCTTTCTTT. This chain connects TRBV24-1 to TRBJ1-1; D gene unclear. Germline CDR1 is KGHDR and CDR2 is SFDVKD. Trimming removed 12 bases at V and 6 bases at J, with 13 bases between. This CDR3 is built from 11 residues.

The rearrangement uses TRBV10-3 and TRBJ2-7, with D maybe TRBD1 (5 bases). The V end was cut by 2 bases, the J end by 0 bases, with 8 bases between. Germline-derived CDR1 and CDR2 are ENHRY and SYGVKD. This CDR3 comprises 14 residues. The CDR3 sequence is CAISERQSSYEQYF. CDR3 bases: TGTGCCATCAGTGAGAGACAGAGCTCCTACGAGCAGTACTTC.

This rearrangement joins TRBV15 to TRBJ1-4, with D uncertain. Trimming took off 0 bases at V and 7 bases at J, with 6 bases between the two ends. Germline CDR1 LNHNV, CDR2 YYDKDF (reference sequence). CDR3 length: 13 amino acids. The CDR3 reads CATSRDKSEKLFF. The DNA for the CDR3 is TGTGCCACCAGCAGAGATAAGAGTGAAAAACTGTTTTTT.

The table lists this clonotype with a few counts. The chain joins TRBV29-1 to TRBJ2-3; a possible D gene is TRBD1 (5 bases). Germline CDR1 is SQVTM and CDR2 is ANQGSEA. V gave up 4 bases and J gave up 6 bases, with 8 bases separating them. The CDR3 length is 11 residues. In DNA form, the CDR3 reads TGCAGCGTTGCCAGGGCCGATACGCAGTATTTT. As protein: CSVARADTQYF.

The V gene is TRBV20-1, the J gene TRBJ1-2; D remains unclear. The CDR3 is 12 residues long. V lost 3 bases and J 6 bases, leaving 11 bases between the germline ends. Germline CDR1 reads DFQATT; CDR2 reads SNEGSKA (reference sequence). The CDR3 nucleotides are TGCAGTGCTAGTTCCCCGGGCCATGGCTACACCTTC. Protein sequence: CSASSPGHGYTF.

This clonotype was found a few times. CDR3 protein: CASRDRDMKNTEAFF. CDR3 sequence (DNA): TGTGCCAGCAGGGACCGGGACATGAAGAACACTGAAGCTTTCTTT. The rearrangement links TRBV7-9 to TRBJ1-1; perhaps TRBD1 as D (6 bases). The CDR3 covers 15 residues. Trimming removed 6 bases from V and 1 base from J, with 15 bases in between. Germline CDR1 and CDR2: SEHNR and FQNEAQ (reference sequence). Looking up the rest from reference TRBV7-9 and TRBJ1-1 gives the full variable domain: DTGVSQNPRHKITKRGQNVTFRCDPISEHNRLYWYRQTLGQGPEFLTYFQNEAQLEKSRLLSDRFSAERPKGSFSTLEIQRTEQGDSAMYLCASRDRDMKNTEAFFGQGTRLTVV.

This chain links TRBV19 with TRBJ2-1; 12 positions match TRBD2. CDR3 length: 15 amino acids. Germline V gives CDR1 LNHDA, CDR2 SQIVND (reference sequence). V dropped 3 bases and J dropped 4; count of bases not matched to a gene: 1. Here the CDR3 reads CASSIGTSGYNEQFF. CDR3 sequence (DNA): TGTGCCAGTAGTATCGGGACTAGCGGGTACAATGAGCAGTTCTTC. Variable domain in full (rest from reference TRBV19 and TRBJ2-1): DGGITQSPKYLFRKEGQNVTLSCEQNLNHDAMYWYRQDPGQGLRLIYYSQIVNDFQKGDIAEGYSVSREKKESFPLTVTSAQKNPTAFYLCASSIGTSGYNEQFFGPGTRLTVL.

CDR3 in DNA: TGTGCCAGCAGCTTAGCGGCGTACGCGAACACCGGGGAGCTGTTTTTT. Translation gives CASSLAAYANTGELFF. The V gene is TRBV7-6, the J gene TRBJ2-2; D ambiguous. V gave up 0 bases and J gave up 0 bases, with 8 bases separating them. CDR1 and CDR2 from the germline V gene are SGHVS and FNYEAQ. The CDR3 is 16 residues long.

V is TRBV20-1 and J is TRBJ1-1; TRBD1 is a possible D gene (5 bases). Trimming removed 3 bases from V and 3 bases from J, with 14 bases in between. The CDR3 totals 14 residues. CDR1 DFQATT and CDR2 SNEGSKA come from the germline V gene (reference sequence). The CDR3: CSASGHSRDTEAFF. In nucleotides, the CDR3 is TGCAGTGCTAGCGGACACTCTAGAGACACTGAAGCTTTCTTT.

This chain joins TRBV2 and TRBJ2-5; 8 nucleotides align to TRBD1. Germline CDR1 is SNHLY and CDR2 is FYNNEI. J was trimmed by 1 base and V by 5 bases; bases with no gene match: 3. This CDR3 has 14 residues. CDR3 DNA sequence: TGTGCCAGCAGTTACGACAGGGGCCAAGAGACCCAGTACTTC. Translated, it gives CASSYDRGQETQYF.

CDR3: CANTPGTGNSPLHF. The CDR3 coding sequence is TGTGCCAATACACCGGGGACAGGTAATTCACCCCTCCACTTT. The chain links TRBV11-3 to TRBJ1-6; TRBD1 agrees at 8 bases. V dropped 10 bases and J dropped 6; count of bases not matched to a gene: 8. The CDR3 length is 14 residues. The germline V gene has CDR1 SGHNT and CDR2 YENEEA.

V gene TRBV20-1 combines with J gene TRBJ1-1; TRBD1 might be the D (6 bases). Germline values: CDR1 DFQATT, CDR2 SNEGSKA (reference sequence). This CDR3 is 13 amino acids long. The V gene lost 1 base and the J gene lost 1 base, with 7 bases spanning the gap. The CDR3 spells CSARAQGNTEAFF. The CDR3 DNA follows: TGCAGTGCTAGAGCACAGGGGAACACTGAAGCTTTCTTT.